The 27 T cell receptor beta chains given below trace back to one sample, sequenced in a study of T cell changes during pregnancy in multiple sclerosis (dated by TCRdb to between 2018 and 2021). The library was produced with the immunoSEQ multiplex PCR assay. TCRdb obtained this table from immuneACCESS and retained in-frame rearrangements with V and J assigned. These tables miss some clones; where compared with another copy, unresolved V genes account for less than half of the shortfall, and the remainder is unexplained. The sample table records about 110,000 clones; 85% to 95% of these occur just once. Around 1.5% of the sample lies in the top ten. This sample comprised peripheral blood, obtained after pregnancy. The receptor set was obtained from a female donor with multiple sclerosis, enrolled in a pregnancy study.

The chain has TRBV6-1 and TRBJ1-5, with TRBD1 identical over 7 bases. The CDR3 has 20 amino acids. In germline, CDR1 is MNHNS, CDR2 SASEGT. Losses at the gene ends were 0 bases for V and 0 bases for J; bases not matched to a gene: 14. DNA of the CDR3: TGTGCCAGCAGTGAAGCGTTGGGGGTAGGGGGCGGATATAGCAATCAGCCCCAGCATTTT. It translates to CASSEALGVGGGYSNQPQHF.

The chain's CDR3 is CAWSGLGGQSTDTQYF. The CDR3 bases are TGTGCCTGGAGTGGGTTGGGAGGGCAGTCCACAGATACGCAGTATTTT. The chain uses TRBV30 and TRBJ2-3, with 7 positions matching TRBD2. Germline CDR1 GTSNPN, CDR2 SVGIG (reference sequence). V lost 1 base, J lost 2 bases, and 9 bases stayed unmatched. This CDR3 is built from 16 residues.

This clone came up once. The rearrangement joins TRBV7-3 to TRBJ2-3; the match to TRBD2 covers 15 bases. The CDR3 is made up of 17 amino acids. Trimming removed 5 bases from V and 1 base from J; junction bases left unmatched: 4. The germline gives CDR1 SGHTA, CDR2 FQGTGA. The CDR3 is CASSLRTSGRGTDTQYF. In nucleotides, the CDR3 is TGTGCCAGCAGCCTCAGGACTAGCGGGAGGGGCACAGATACGCAGTATTTT.

The V and J genes are TRBV9 and TRBJ2-1, with a tentative D call TRBD2 (5 bases). V was cut by 4 bases and J by 5 bases, with 22 bases left in between. There are 17 residues in the CDR3. Germline values: CDR1 SGDLS, CDR2 YYNGEE. The CDR3 nucleotides read TGTGCCAGCAGCCCCCGGGGTGCGGTCCCCCCCCACAATGAGCAGTTCTTC. Translated, it gives CASSPRGAVPPHNEQFF.

The chain joins TRBV5-1 to TRBJ2-7; the match to TRBD1 covers 10 bases. The CDR3 has 14 amino acids. V lost 0 bases and J lost 7; bases outside the gene matches: 4. The germline CDR1 and CDR2 sequences are SGHRS and YFSETQ. As DNA, the CDR3 is TGCGCCAGCAGCTTGGCCGGGACAGGGGTGGAGCAGTACTTC. It encodes CASSLAGTGVEQYF.

The J gene is TRBJ2-3, the V gene TRBV7-9, with 10 positions matching TRBD1. The CDR3 length is 16 residues. Germline CDR1 SEHNR, CDR2 FQNEAQ (reference sequence). Unmatched junction bases numbered 6, after V lost 4 bases and J lost 2 bases. The CDR3 nucleotides read TGTGCCAGCAGCTCGCGGGACAGGGGCTACACAGATACGCAGTATTTT. It codes for CASSSRDRGYTDTQYF.

The chain recombines TRBV9 with TRBJ2-3; 7 bases map to TRBD1. Trimming took 4 bases from V and 0 from J; bases not matched to a gene: 2. There are 14 residues in the CDR3. Germline V gene data show CDR1 as SGDLS and CDR2 as YYNGEE. The DNA for the CDR3 is TGTGCCAGCAGCCCGGGACAGAGCACAGATACGCAGTATTTT. As protein: CASSPGQSTDTQYF.

This clone was seen a single time. The rearrangement joins TRBV5-6 to TRBJ1-5, with D uncertain. CDR1 and CDR2 (germline): SGHDT, YYEEEE. CDR3 length: 13 amino acids. V lost 4 bases, J lost 7 bases, and 12 bases lay in between. DNA of the CDR3: TGTGCCAGCAGCCCGGGGTTGGGCCAGCCCCAGCATTTT. Residues: CASSPGLGQPQHF.

CDR3 sequence: CASSQGRAGGETQYF. CDR3 in DNA: TGTGCCAGCAGCCAAGGCCGTGCGGGAGGAGAGACCCAGTACTTC. The gene calls are TRBV14 and TRBJ2-5, with 8 nucleotides matching TRBD2. V dropped 1 base and J dropped 4; count of bases not matched to a gene: 5. The CDR3 loop spans 15 amino acids. The germline CDR1 and CDR2 sequences are SGHDN and FVKESK.

The rearrangement joins TRBV6-1 to TRBJ1-6, with D possibly matching TRBD1 (5 bases). CDR3 length: 13 amino acids. Germline CDR1 and CDR2: MNHNS and SASEGT. With 2 bases removed from V and 6 bases from J, the gap between germline ends came to 5 bases. CDR3 protein: CASSEQGNSPLHF. In DNA form, the CDR3 reads TGTGCCAGCAGTGAACAGGGTAATTCACCCCTCCACTTT.

This rearrangement joins TRBV5-6 to TRBJ1-2, with 7 nucleotides matching TRBD1. CDR3 length: 19 residues. Germline loops: CDR1 SGHDT, CDR2 YYEEEE. V shed 3 bases and J 3 bases; nucleotides not matched to a gene: 20. The CDR3 sequence is CASSSNRGLDRLADYGYTF. DNA for the CDR3: TGTGCCAGCAGCTCAAACAGGGGCCTTGATCGGTTGGCGGACTATGGCTACACCTTC.

CDR3 sequence reads: CASRTQGGYGYTF. The CDR3 coding sequence is TGTGCCAGCAGGACTCAGGGCGGCTATGGCTACACCTTC. V gene TRBV6-5 combines with J gene TRBJ1-2; possibly TRBD1 for D (5 bases). V lost 6 bases, J lost 4 bases, and 12 bases lay in between. Germline-derived CDR1 and CDR2 are MNHEY and SVGAGI. The CDR3 spans 13 residues.

The chain has TRBV27 and TRBJ2-7, with 12 positions matching TRBD2. Germline loops: CDR1 MNHEY, CDR2 SMNVEV (reference sequence). Trimming removed 5 bases from V and 5 bases from J; junction bases left unmatched: 1. The CDR3 runs 13 residues. The DNA for the CDR3 is TGTGCCAGCAGTCTAGCGGGAGGGGACGAGCAGTACTTC. Amino acids: CASSLAGGDEQYF.

This rearrangement joins TRBV7-8 to TRBJ1-1, with 11 nucleotides matching TRBD1. The V gene end was trimmed by 4 bases and the J gene end by 4 bases; junction bases not matched to a gene: 8. This CDR3 has 16 residues. In germline, CDR1 is SGHVS, CDR2 FQNEAQ. The CDR3 is CASSWDRGGIGTEAFF. The CDR3 DNA is TGTGCCAGCAGCTGGGACAGGGGGGGGATAGGCACTGAAGCTTTCTTT.

This chain's CDR3 is CASPGDRGSDTQYF. The CDR3, as DNA: TGTGCCAGTCCTGGGGACAGGGGTTCGGATACGCAGTATTTT. The V call is TRBV6-1, the J call TRBJ2-3; 10 positions agree with TRBD1. Losses at the gene ends were 9 bases for V and 6 bases for J; bases not matched to a gene: 9. The CDR3 runs 14 residues. The germline CDR1 and CDR2 sequences are MNHNS and SASEGT.

The chain has TRBV6-1 and TRBJ2-2; D gene unclear. Between the trimmed V and J ends, which lost 2 bases and 7 bases, there was a span of 14 bases. The CDR3 spans 15 residues. Germline V CDR1 and CDR2: MNHNS, SASEGT. Here the CDR3 reads CASSEPDPRIGELFF. Written as DNA, the CDR3 is TGTGCCAGCAGTGAACCCGACCCTAGGATCGGGGAGCTGTTTTTT.

The V gene is TRBV6-5, the J gene TRBJ1-5, with D tentatively TRBD1 (5 bases). The V gene lost 5 bases and the J gene lost 11 bases, with 16 bases spanning the gap. Germline assignment: CDR1 MNHEY and CDR2 SVGAGI. The CDR3 has 13 amino acids. The CDR3 sequence is CASSPTKGLAQHF. The CDR3 DNA sequence: TGTGCCAGCAGTCCAACGAAGGGGTTGGCCCAGCATTTT.

This clone came up once. The chain uses TRBV5-1 and TRBJ2-7, with 10 nucleotides matching TRBD2. The CDR3 consists of 15 residues. After removal of 6 bases from V and 3 bases from J, the junction contained 9 bases not matched to a gene. The V gene's germline CDR1 is SGHRS and CDR2 YFSETQ. The CDR3 sequence: CASTQASGSFYEQYF. The CDR3 DNA is TGCGCCAGCACCCAAGCTAGCGGGAGTTTCTACGAGCAGTACTTC. Full variable domain (missing parts from reference TRBV5-1 and TRBJ2-7): KAGVTQTPRYLIKTRGQQVTLSCSPISGHRSVSWYQQTPGQGLQFLFEYFSETQRNKGNFPGRFSGRQFSNSRSEMNVSTLELGDSALYLCASTQASGSFYEQYFGPGTRLTVT.

The chain couples TRBV29-1 to TRBJ1-2; D is ambiguous. The V gene's germline CDR1 is SQVTM and CDR2 ANQGSEA. Trimming took 4 bases from V and 0 from J, leaving 6 bases between them. The CDR3 consists of 12 residues. DNA of the CDR3: TGCAGCGTTGCTACAGCTAACTATGGCTACACCTTC. The encoded protein is CSVATANYGYTF.

The chain links TRBV5-1 to TRBJ2-5; 7 bases align to TRBD2. The CDR3 contains 19 residues. V lost 1 base and J lost 2; bases outside the gene matches: 17. Germline loops: CDR1 SGHRS, CDR2 YFSETQ. The CDR3 nucleotides are TGCGCCAGCAGCTTGCAAATCTGGACTAGTGGCATGTCTCAAGAGACCCAGTACTTC. Translated, it gives CASSLQIWTSGMSQETQYF.

This chain uses TRBV5-1 with TRBJ2-2; the match to TRBD1 covers 10 bases. V lost 4 bases to trimming and J lost 4 bases; unmatched junction nucleotides: 4. Germline V gene sequence: CDR1 SGHRS, CDR2 YFSETQ. The CDR3 has 15 amino acids. CDR3 in amino acids: CASSRGQGTTGELFF. The CDR3 DNA sequence: TGCGCCAGCAGCCGGGGACAGGGGACCACCGGGGAGCTGTTTTTT.

The rearrangement joins TRBV5-1 to TRBJ2-5; TRBD1 aligns across 7 bases. V was pared by 4 bases and J by 2 bases, with 8 bases of the junction left unmatched. In germline, CDR1 is SGHRS, CDR2 YFSETQ. The CDR3 covers 15 residues. For the CDR3, the DNA is TGCGCCAGCAGCCCCCTCCGGGACAGTCAAGAGACCCAGTACTTC. This codes for CASSPLRDSQETQYF.

The chain is built from TRBV7-9 and TRBJ2-7, with D tentatively TRBD2 (6 bases). Germline V CDR1 and CDR2: SEHNR, FQNEAQ (reference sequence). Deletions cut 3 bases from V and 1 base from J, with 13 bases between. This CDR3 has 15 amino acids. The CDR3 nucleotides are TGTGCCAGCAGCTTCGGGACTCACTCTTCCTACGAGCAGTACTTC. Amino acids: CASSFGTHSSYEQYF.

The chain is built from TRBV30 and TRBJ1-5, with a possible D match to TRBD1 (6 bases). Trimming left V 2 bases short and J 4 bases short, with 9 bases between. The CDR3 length is 13 residues. Germline loops: CDR1 GTSNPN, CDR2 SVGIG (reference sequence). The CDR3 bases are TGTGCCTGGAGTCCCCAGGGGAATCAGCCCCAGCATTTT. As protein: CAWSPQGNQPQHF.

The rearrangement uses TRBV19 and TRBJ1-1; D perhaps matches TRBD1 (5 bases). Trimming stripped 4 bases from V and 10 bases from J, with 10 bases between. The CDR3 length is 11 residues. Germline CDR1 and CDR2: LNHDA and SQIVND (reference sequence). The CDR3 DNA reads as TGTGCCAGTAGTACGGGGGTTACAGCTTTCTTT. This codes for CASSTGVTAFF.

V is TRBV4-2 and J is TRBJ1-5; 7 positions match TRBD1. CDR1 is LGHNA and CDR2 is YNFKEQ in the germline V gene. V lost 5 bases to trimming and J lost 8 bases; unmatched junction nucleotides: 6. CDR3 size: 13 residues. CDR3 nucleotides: TGTGCCAGCAGCGTCCGACAGGGAAAGCCCCAGCATTTT. It yields the protein CASSVRQGKPQHF.

The rearrangement uses TRBV9 and TRBJ2-1, with 7 bases aligning to TRBD2. The CDR3 is 17 residues long. Germline V gene data show CDR1 as SGDLS and CDR2 as YYNGEE. The trim removed 3 bases at V and 0 bases at J, leaving 9 bases unmatched. DNA of the CDR3: TGTGCCAGCAGCGGATCACCACTAGCGATCTCCTACAATGAGCAGTTCTTC. Amino acid sequence: CASSGSPLAISYNEQFF.